The text below deals with one T cell receptor (beta chain). No antigen is known for it. The input lacks base qualities; no much larger clone sits a single base away. These data come from a study of T cell clonotyping in hematopoietic cell transplantation (dated by TCRdb to the early 2020s). About the investigation overall: Recipient samples taken before transplant were obtained following cytoreduction. The study collected some 150 blood samples from 35 consecutive transplant recipients and their related donors. Recruitment of patients ran from late 2015 to early 2017, and follow-up continued until late 2020 or until death.

In light of the paper, this sample's time point label describes: recipient sample about 28 days before transplant, after cytoreduction. Blood from recipients was drawn about 28 days before transplant and again at days 30, 100 and 180 after transplant. Using Nuclei Lysis Solution, genomic DNA was extracted from unfractionated peripheral blood mononuclear cells that were either fresh or cryopreserved. The immunoSEQ assay, a bias-controlled multiplex PCR using V- and J-specific primers, was used to amplify TCR beta CDR3 regions from genomic DNA. A proprietary barcode and Illumina adapter sequences were added to the CDR3 amplicons in a second PCR step. An Illumina MiSeq instrument was used to sequence the CDR3 libraries. Under the source paper's analysis protocol: Export and quality control were handled in immunoSEQ Analyzer 3.0, while downstream analyses relied on R Bioconductor and Immunarch. Repertoire metrics were calculated using only productive rearrangements within the normalized downsampled data set. In the normalized cohort, a clonotype counted as pathologically expanded if the clonotype was larger than 5 templates. The Inverse Simpson Index served as the measure of repertoire diversity. To capture all clonotypes, the CMV-specificity analyses were run on the non-normalized data set. Here the immuneACCESS table is served through TCRdb, limited to in-frame sequences with V and J called. Missing clones are a known gap in these copies; in checked studies unresolved V genes cover under half, and the rest lacks a known reason. Clone size and V and J calls were adopted from that table, with D and trimming inferred from the DNA. This sample is represented by 15,000 to 20,000 clones; around three quarters of them were singletons. The ten largest clones add up to under 20% of the sample.

What the research found in general, with its limitations: Broader TCR repertoire diversity after transplant was predicted by Inverse Simpson Index values from donors and from recipients before transplant. Sample size was limited, and cells were not sorted, so CD4 and CD8 repertoire contributions could not be separated. A decrease in recipient TCR diversity was observed after transplant, and a progressive increase in pathologically expanded clonotypes was seen from day 30 to day 180. Recipient repertoires showed only a small fraction of overlap with donor repertoires, and over 95% appeared de novo at the given depth.

This specimen was peripheral blood mononuclear cells, taken before stem cell transplant. The TCR was taken from a man aged 55-75 years with acute myeloid leukemia. Some clones in this sample may be carry-over from other donors' samples.

The CDR3 protein: CASSQNSGGLQETQYF. At the DNA level, the sequence is TGCGCCAGCAGCCAGAATAGCGGGGGGCTCCAAGAGACCCAGTACTTC. The chain is made from TRBV4-1 and TRBJ2-5; a stretch of 10 junction bases matches TRBD2. The germline V gene sets CDR1 to MGHRA and CDR2 to YSYEKL. Trimming leaves V shorter by 3 bases and J shorter by 1 base, with the junction holding 5 bases beyond the gene matches. The CDR3 starts with the cysteine, ends with the phenylalanine, and has 16 residues. The DNA shown is the 48-base CDR3, in frame from base 1.